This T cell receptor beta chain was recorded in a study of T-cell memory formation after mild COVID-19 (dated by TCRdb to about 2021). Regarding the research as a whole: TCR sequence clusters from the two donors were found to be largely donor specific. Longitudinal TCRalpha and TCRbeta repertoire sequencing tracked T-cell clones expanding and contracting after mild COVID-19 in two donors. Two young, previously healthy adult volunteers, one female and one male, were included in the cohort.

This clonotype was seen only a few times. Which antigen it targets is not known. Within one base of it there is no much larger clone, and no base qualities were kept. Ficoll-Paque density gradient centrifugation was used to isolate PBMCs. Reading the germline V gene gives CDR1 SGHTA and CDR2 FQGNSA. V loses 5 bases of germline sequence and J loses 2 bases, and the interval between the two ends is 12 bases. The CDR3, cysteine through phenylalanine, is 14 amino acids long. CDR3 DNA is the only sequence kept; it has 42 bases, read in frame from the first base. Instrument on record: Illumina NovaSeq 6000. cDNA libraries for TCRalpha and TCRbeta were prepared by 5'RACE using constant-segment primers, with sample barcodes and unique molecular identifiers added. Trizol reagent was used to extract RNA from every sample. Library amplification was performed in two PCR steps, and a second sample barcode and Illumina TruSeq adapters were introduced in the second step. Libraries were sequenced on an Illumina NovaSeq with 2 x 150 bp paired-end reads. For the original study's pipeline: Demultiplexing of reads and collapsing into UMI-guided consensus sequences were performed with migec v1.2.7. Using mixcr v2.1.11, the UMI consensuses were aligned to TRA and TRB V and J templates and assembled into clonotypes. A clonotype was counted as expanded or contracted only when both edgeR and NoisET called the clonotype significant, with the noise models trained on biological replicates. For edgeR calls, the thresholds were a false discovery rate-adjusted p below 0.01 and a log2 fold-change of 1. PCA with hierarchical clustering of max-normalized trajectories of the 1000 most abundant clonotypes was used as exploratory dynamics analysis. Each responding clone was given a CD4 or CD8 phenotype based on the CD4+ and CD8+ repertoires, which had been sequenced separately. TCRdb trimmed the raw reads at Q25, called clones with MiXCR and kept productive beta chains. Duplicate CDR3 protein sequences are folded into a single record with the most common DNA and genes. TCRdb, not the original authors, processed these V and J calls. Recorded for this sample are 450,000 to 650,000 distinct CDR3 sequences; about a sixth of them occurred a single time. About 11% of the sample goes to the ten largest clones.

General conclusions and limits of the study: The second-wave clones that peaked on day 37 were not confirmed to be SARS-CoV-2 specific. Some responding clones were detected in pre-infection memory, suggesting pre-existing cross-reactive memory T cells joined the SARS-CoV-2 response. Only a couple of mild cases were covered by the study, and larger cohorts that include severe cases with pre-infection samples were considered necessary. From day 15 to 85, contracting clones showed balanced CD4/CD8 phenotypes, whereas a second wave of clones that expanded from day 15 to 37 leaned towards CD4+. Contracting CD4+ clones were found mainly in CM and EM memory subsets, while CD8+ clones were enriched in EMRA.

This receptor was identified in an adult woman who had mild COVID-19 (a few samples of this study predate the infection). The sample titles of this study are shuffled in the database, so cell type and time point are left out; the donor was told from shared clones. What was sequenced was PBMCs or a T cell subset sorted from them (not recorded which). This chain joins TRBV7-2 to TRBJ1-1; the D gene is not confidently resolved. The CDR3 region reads CASSHLDRNTEAFF. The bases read TGTGCCAGCAGCCATCTAGATCGAAACACTGAAGCTTTCTTT.